The entry below describes one T cell receptor (beta chain). This CDR3 is 15 amino acids long. Germline CDR1 is MNHEY and CDR2 is SVGAGI. Between the trimmed V and J ends, which lost 4 bases and 3 bases, there was a span of 16 bases. This entry is derived from a study of control samples from healthy donors and cancer patients. Clones were read by immunoSEQ multiplex PCR, and TCRdb kept only the in-frame ones, dropping some. This table has about 100,000 clones, about 90% appearing once. The sequencing input was blood. The J gene is TRBJ2-7, the V gene TRBV6-5, with a tentative D call TRBD1 (6 bases). The clonotype originates from a woman in her forties or fifties in good health. The CDR3 protein is CASSSWTDAYYEQYF. The CDR3 DNA reads as TGTGCCAGCAGTTCCTGGACAGACGCCTACTACGAGCAGTACTTC.